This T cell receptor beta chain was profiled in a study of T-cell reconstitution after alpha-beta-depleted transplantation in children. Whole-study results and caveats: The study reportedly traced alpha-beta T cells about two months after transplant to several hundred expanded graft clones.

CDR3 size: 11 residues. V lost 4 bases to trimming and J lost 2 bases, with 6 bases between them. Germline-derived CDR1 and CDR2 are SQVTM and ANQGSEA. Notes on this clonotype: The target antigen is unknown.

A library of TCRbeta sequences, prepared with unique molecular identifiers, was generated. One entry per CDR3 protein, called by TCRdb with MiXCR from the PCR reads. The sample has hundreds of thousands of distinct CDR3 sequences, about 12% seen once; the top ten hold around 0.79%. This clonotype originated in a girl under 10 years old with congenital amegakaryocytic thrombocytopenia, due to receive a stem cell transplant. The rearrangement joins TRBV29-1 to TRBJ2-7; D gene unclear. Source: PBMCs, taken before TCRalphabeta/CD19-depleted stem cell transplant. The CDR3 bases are TGCAGCGTTGCTGGGCCCTACGAGCAGTACTTC. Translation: CSVAGPYEQYF.